This T cell receptor (beta chain) comes out of a study of patients and donors after allogeneic stem cell transplantation. At least ten counts were recorded for this clonotype. The germline gives CDR1 SNHLY, CDR2 FYNNEI. The CDR3 spans 12 residues. V was shortened by 8 bases and J by 4 bases, with 12 bases between the two germline ends. TCRdb recomputed calls from the RT-PCR reads with MiXCR, one row per CDR3 protein. The sample consists of 70,000 to 95,000 distinct CDR3 sequences, approximately 5.2% of them appearing once. The sample taken for sequencing was blood, either unsorted or a sorted T cell fraction (not recorded which). This sequence joins TRBV2 and TRBJ2-7; D is perhaps TRBD2 (5 bases). This sequence originates from a human donor who was either an allogeneic HSCT recipient or a stem cell or donor lymphocyte infusion donor (not recorded which). It is not recorded whose cells these are; they may come from a transplant donor. Here the CDR3 DNA reads TGTGCCAGCTCCCCTAGCAGATACGAGCAGTACTTC. Protein product: CASSPSRYEQYF.